This TCR beta chain emerged from a study of T cells in Graves' hyperthyroidism and ophthalmopathy. RNA transcripts provided the source from which TCR beta CDR3 regions were amplified. The primer set for the first-round RT-PCR of the TCR CDR3 was HTBI. Using its own MiXCR run on the multiplex PCR reads, TCRdb lists one record per CDR3 protein. The data contain about 620,000 distinct CDR3 sequences, about a sixth of them singletons. The table lists this clonotype with many counts. The CDR3 is made up of 14 amino acids. Germline V gene sequence: CDR1 DFQATT, CDR2 SNEGSKA (reference sequence). Germline trimming cut 3 bases from V and 10 bases from J; bases unmatched to any gene: 12. Diagnosis rested on symptoms, serum thyroxine and TRAb, thyroid ultrasound, and orbital computed tomography.

The TCR was taken from a woman aged 25 to 45 with Graves' hyperthyroidism. The chain combines TRBV20-1 with TRBJ2-1; 7 bases are shared with TRBD2. Input material: blood. CDR3 sequence reads: CSARAGTTVGEQFF. CDR3 sequence (DNA): TGCAGTGCTAGGGCCGGGACTACCGTCGGGGAGCAGTTCTTC.